The T cell receptor (beta chain) under discussion was sequenced for a study of response to subunit inactivated influenza vaccine. Notes on the study in general: With each seasonal influenza vaccination, the authors suggested, few new T cells are recruited.

Concerning this clonotype itself: Its antigen is not identified.

CDR1 and CDR2 (germline): DFQATT, SNEGSKA (reference sequence). The CDR3 sequence is 13 residues long. The trim removed 1 base at V and 7 bases at J, leaving 4 bases unmatched. TCRdb passed the RT-PCR reads through MiXCR, listing each CDR3 protein once. Among some 500,000 distinct CDR3 sequences, approximately 15% were seen once, and the ten largest hold around 3%. Sample: CD4+ T cells sorted from PBMCs, taken approximately 25 months after vaccination. The receptor was derived from a man aged 50 to 75 who received an inactivated influenza vaccine. The V gene is TRBV20-1, the J gene TRBJ2-4, with 7 bases lining up with TRBD1. In DNA, the CDR3 is TGCAGTGCTAGAGGACAGGGTCTTAACATTCAGTACTTC. Amino acid sequence: CSARGQGLNIQYF.